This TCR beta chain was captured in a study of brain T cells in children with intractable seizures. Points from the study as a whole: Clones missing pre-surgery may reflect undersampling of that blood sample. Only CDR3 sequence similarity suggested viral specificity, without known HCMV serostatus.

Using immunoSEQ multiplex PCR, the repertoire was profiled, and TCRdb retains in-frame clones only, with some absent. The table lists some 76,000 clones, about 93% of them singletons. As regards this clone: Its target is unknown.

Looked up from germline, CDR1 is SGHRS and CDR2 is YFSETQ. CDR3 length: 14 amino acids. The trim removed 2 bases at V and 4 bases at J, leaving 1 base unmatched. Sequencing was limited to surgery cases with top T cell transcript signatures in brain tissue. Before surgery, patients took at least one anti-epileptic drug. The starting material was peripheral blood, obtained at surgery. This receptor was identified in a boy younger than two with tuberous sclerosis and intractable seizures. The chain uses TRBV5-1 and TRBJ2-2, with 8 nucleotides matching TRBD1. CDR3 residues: CASSFRGRTGELFF. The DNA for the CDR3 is TGCGCCAGCAGCTTCAGGGGGCGCACCGGGGAGCTGTTTTTT.